This TCR beta chain was captured in a study of OX40 agonist ivuxolimab in advanced cancers. Context from the whole study: Ivuxolimab, which targeted the costimulatory receptor OX40 (CD134), was an agonistic, fully human IgG2 monoclonal antibody. Intravenous ivuxolimab was administered to patients every 2 weeks at six dose levels: 0.01, 0.1, 0.3, 1.5, 3 and 10 mg/kg. Of the 50 or so patients in dose escalation, approximately 20 had hepatocellular carcinoma, some 15 had melanoma, 9 had renal cell carcinoma and 9 had head and neck cancer. A male proportion of roughly 80% and a mean age of 60 years, ranging from roughly 23 to 79, were recorded for the dose-escalation cohort. Patients were allowed to have had prior anti-PD-1, anti-PD-L1 or anti-CTLA-4 therapy, and approximately 40% of the dose-escalation patients had been treated with checkpoint inhibitors. Partial responses were achieved by three dose-escalation patients, of whom one had hepatocellular carcinoma and two had cutaneous melanoma. The point of sequencing TCRbeta in the periphery was to test whether ivuxolimab changed TCR sequence diversity and drove clonal T-cell expansion. The paper reports the monotherapy dose-escalation portion (N of about 47 patients) of the phase I ivuxolimab trial.

The full study reports these points: At doses from 0.1 to 3.0 mg/kg, clonal expansion was seen in both CD4+ and CD8+ blood T cells between baseline and week 6. After ivuxolimab, more expanded clones were found on average in CD8+ T cells than in CD4+ T cells. Antigen specificity was not determined for the clonally expanded peripheral T cells. In the 0.1-3.0 mg/kg groups, partial responders were among the patients with the lowest normalized peripheral clonal expansion, particularly in CD8+ T cells. Low levels of normalized T-cell clonal expansion were also shown by some nonresponding patients.

The CDR3, from cysteine to phenylalanine, totals 15 residues. CDR3 DNA is the only sequence kept; it has 45 bases, read in frame from the first base. As encoded in the germline V gene (reference sequence), CDR1 is LNHNV while CDR2 is YYDKDF. The junction shows trimming of 6 bases on V and 4 bases on J, and the gene matches do not reach 10 bases of it. The trial excluded patients who had a history of autoimmune disease or who were on systemic immunosuppression. Peripheral blood for TCR sequencing was collected from all dose cohorts at baseline, on cycle 4 day 1, and on cycle 7 day 1. Samples were obtained from an open-label, multicenter, first-in-human phase I dose-escalation trial of ivuxolimab. Adults with locally advanced or metastatic head and neck squamous cell, hepatocellular, melanoma or renal cell carcinoma were enrolled in the trial. CD4+ and CD8+ T cells were sorted separately from peripheral blood before TCR sequencing.

For sequencing of the TCRbeta CDR3 region, genomic DNA was extracted from the sorted cells. The immunoSEQ Assay was used for sequencing of TCRbeta CDR3 regions. Not all clones reach the TCRdb copy of this immuneACCESS table, which keeps in-frame sequences only. Checked studies attribute under half of the gap to unresolved V genes and leave the rest unexplained. Here the sample has some 70,000 clones; less than 90% occur a single time. Jointly, the top ten make up about 1% of the sample. In regard to this clone: What this receptor recognizes is not known. No base quality information exists; no much larger clone differs at one position.

This receptor chain uses TRBV15 and TRBJ2-5; TRBD1 fits 8 bases in the junction. This specimen was CD4+ or CD8+ T cells sorted from blood, taken in a trial of the OX40 agonist ivuxolimab. The sequence came from an adult with an advanced solid tumor such as melanoma, head and neck, liver or kidney cancer. CDR3 region: CATSHSGTGGETQYF. The sequence in DNA is TGTGCCACCAGTCACTCCGGGACAGGAGGAGAGACCCAGTACTTC.